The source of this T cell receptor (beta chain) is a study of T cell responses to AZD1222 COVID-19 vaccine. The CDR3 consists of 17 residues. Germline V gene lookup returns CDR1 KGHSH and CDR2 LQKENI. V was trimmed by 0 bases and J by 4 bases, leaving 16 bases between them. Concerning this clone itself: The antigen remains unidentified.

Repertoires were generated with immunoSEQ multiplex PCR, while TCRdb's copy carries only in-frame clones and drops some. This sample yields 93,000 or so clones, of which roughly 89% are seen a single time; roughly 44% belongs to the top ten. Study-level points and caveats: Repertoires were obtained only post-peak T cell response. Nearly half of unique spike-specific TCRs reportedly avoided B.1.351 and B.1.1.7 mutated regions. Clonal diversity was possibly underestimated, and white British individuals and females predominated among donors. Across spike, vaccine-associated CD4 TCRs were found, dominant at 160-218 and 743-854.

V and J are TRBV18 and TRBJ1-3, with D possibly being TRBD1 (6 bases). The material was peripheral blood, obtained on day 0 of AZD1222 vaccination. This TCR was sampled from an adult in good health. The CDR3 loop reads CASSPPSGEPLGNTIYF. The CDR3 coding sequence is TGTGCCAGCTCACCACCTTCAGGGGAGCCTTTGGGAAACACCATATATTTT.